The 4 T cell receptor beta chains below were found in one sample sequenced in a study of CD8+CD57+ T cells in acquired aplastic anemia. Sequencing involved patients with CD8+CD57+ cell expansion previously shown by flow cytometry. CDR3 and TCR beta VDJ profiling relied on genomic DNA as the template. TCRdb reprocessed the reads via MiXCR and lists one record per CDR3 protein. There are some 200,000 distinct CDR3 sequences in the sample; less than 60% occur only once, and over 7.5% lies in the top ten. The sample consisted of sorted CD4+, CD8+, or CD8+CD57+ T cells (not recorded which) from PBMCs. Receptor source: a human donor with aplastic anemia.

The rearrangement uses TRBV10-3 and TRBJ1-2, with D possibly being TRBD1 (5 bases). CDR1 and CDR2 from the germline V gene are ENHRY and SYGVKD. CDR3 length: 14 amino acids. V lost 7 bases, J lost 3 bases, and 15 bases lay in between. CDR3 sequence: CAIMGPRSDYGYTF. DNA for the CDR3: TGTGCCATCATGGGACCGAGGTCGGACTATGGCTACACCTTC.

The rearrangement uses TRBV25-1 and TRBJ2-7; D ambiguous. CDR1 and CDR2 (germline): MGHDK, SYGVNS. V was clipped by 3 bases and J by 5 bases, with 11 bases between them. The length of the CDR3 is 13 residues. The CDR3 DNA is TGTGCCAGCAGTGAGTTGTCCCGGGACGAGCAGTACTTC. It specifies CASSELSRDEQYF.

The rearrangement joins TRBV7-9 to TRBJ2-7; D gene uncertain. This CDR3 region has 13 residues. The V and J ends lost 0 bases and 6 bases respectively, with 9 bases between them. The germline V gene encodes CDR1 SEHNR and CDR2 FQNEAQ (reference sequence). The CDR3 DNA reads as TGTGCCAGCAGCTTAGCGCTGGGATCCGAGCAGTACTTC. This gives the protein CASSLALGSEQYF.

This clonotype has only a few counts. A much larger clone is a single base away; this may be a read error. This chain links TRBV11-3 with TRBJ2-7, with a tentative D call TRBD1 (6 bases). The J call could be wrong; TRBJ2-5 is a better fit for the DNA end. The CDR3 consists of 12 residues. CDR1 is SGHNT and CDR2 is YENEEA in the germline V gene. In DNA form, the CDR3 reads TGTGGCAGCAGCCGCTCGACAGGGACCCAGTACTTC. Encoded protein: CGSSRSTGTQYF.